What follows is one T cell receptor (beta chain) and its context. These data belong to a study of beta chain features in type 1 diabetes. The authors reverse transcribed all of the isolated RNA, so sequencing captured expressed TCRB transcripts. Method: immunoSEQ multiplex PCR; TCRdb's copy keeps in-frame clones and lacks some. The data contain approximately 300,000 clones, about 10% of them seen just once; the ten biggest clones take up around 0.015%. The authors took one heparinised blood draw, averaging about 120 mL, from each donor. The material sequenced was naive CD4+ T cells from blood. The sequence came from a woman aged 25 to 45 in good health.

The CDR3 DNA reads as TGTGCCAGCAGCCCAGTCGGGGGGGGAAATCAGCCCCAGCATTTT. This gives the protein CASSPVGGGNQPQHF. The rearrangement uses TRBV7-9 and TRBJ1-5; possible D gene TRBD1, 5 bases. The CDR3 has 15 amino acids. V was pared by 5 bases and J by 4 bases, with 15 bases between. Germline assignment: CDR1 SEHNR and CDR2 FQNEAQ (reference sequence).